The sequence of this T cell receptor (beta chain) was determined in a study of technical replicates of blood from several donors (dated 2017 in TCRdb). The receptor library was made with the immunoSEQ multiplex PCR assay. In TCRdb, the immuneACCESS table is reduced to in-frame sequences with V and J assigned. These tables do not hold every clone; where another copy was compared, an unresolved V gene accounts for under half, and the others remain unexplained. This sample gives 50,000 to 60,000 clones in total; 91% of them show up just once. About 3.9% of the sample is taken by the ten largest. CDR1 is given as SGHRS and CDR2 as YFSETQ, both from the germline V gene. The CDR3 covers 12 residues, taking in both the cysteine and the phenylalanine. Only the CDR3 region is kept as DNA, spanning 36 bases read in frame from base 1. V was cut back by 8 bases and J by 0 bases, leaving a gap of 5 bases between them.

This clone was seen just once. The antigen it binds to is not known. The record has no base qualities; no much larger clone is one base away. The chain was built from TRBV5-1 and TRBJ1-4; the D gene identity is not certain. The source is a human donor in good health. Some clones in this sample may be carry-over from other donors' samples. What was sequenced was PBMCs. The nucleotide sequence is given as TGCGCCAGTGGAGCAACTAATGAAAAACTGTTTTTT. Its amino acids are CASGATNEKLFF.